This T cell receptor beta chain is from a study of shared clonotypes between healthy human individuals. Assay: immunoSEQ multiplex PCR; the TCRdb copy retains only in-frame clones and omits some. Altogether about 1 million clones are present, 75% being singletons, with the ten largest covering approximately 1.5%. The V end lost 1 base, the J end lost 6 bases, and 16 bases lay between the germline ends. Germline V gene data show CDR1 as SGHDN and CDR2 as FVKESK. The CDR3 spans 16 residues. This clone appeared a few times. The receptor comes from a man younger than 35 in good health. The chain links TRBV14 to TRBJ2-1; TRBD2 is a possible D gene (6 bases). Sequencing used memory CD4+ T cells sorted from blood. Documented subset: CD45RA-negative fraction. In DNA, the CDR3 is TGTGCCAGCAGCCAAGCCAGGTGGGTGGGAGGCAATGAGCAGTTCTTC. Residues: CASSQARWVGGNEQFF.